The 18 T cell receptor beta chains below come from one sample, sequenced in a study of Graves' ophthalmopathy and Graves' hyperthyroidism. RNA transcripts provided the template for amplifying TCR beta CDR3 regions. HTBI primers served in a first-round RT-PCR, which a second-round multiplex PCR followed. TCRdb reprocessed the multiplex PCR reads via MiXCR and lists one record per CDR3 protein. Among about 220,000 distinct CDR3 sequences listed, under 25% were seen once. The sample was peripheral blood. These receptors came from a woman in her forties or fifties with Graves' ophthalmopathy.

This clonotype was counted many times. The chain is built from TRBV28 and TRBJ2-2, with a possible D match to TRBD2 (6 bases). The CDR3 runs 15 residues. Germline values: CDR1 MDHEN, CDR2 SYDVKM. The V end was cut by 2 bases, the J end by 6 bases, with 13 bases between. CDR3 DNA sequence: TGTGCCAGCAGTTTACAGGGCAGGGAGGCCGGGGAGCTGTTTTTT. Its protein product is CASSLQGREAGELFF. Drawing the rest from reference TRBV28 and TRBJ2-2, the complete variable domain is DVKVTQSSRYLVKRTGEKVFLECVQDMDHENMFWYRQDPGLGLRLIYFSYDVKMKEKGDIPEGYSVSREKKERFSLILESASTNQTSMYLCASSLQGREAGELFFGEGSRLTVL.

This clonotype was detected ten times or more. This rearrangement joins TRBV7-3 to TRBJ2-2, with 11 nucleotides matching TRBD2. Per germline, CDR1 SGHTA and CDR2 FQGTGA. V trimming: 3 bases; J trimming: 6 bases; junction bases outside the gene matches: 3. The CDR3 is made up of 15 amino acids. The CDR3 nucleotides read TGTGCCAGCAGCTTGAGTAGCGGGAGGGCCGGGGAGCTGTTTTTT. Amino acid sequence: CASSLSSGRAGELFF. The variable domain in full, with the rest retrieved from reference TRBV7-3 and TRBJ2-2, is GAGVSQTPSNKVTEKGKYVELRCDPISGHTALYWYRQSLGQGPEFLIYFQGTGAADDSGLPNDRFFAVRPEGSVSTLKIQRTERGDSAVYLCASSLSSGRAGELFFGEGSRLTVL.

This chain joins TRBV7-8 and TRBJ2-7; D perhaps matches TRBD2 (5 bases). Deletions cut 5 bases from V and 0 bases from J, with 14 bases between. The CDR3 loop spans 15 amino acids. Germline CDR1 and CDR2: SGHVS and FQNEAQ. The CDR3 DNA reads TGTGCCAGCAGCCCTTACGGGGTAGACTCCTACGAGCAGTACTTC. Its translation is CASSPYGVDSYEQYF.

For this clonotype: The junction shows a germline mismatch at one end, possibly a read error. This chain uses TRBV30 with TRBJ2-7, with D perhaps given as TRBD1 or TRBD2 (5 bases each). The V gene's germline CDR1 is GTSNPN and CDR2 SVGIG (reference sequence). This CDR3 spans 11 amino acids. This chain's CDR3 is CALSGRGEQSF. The DNA of the CDR3 is TGTGCCTTGAGCGGTAGGGGCGAGCAGTCCTTC.

In its sample, this clonotype was seen many times. The V and J genes are TRBV30 and TRBJ1-2; D not resolved. V lost 4 bases and J lost 2, with 14 bases in between. Per germline, CDR1 GTSNPN and CDR2 SVGIG (reference sequence). The CDR3 totals 14 residues. The CDR3 loop reads CAWMRKGSNYGYTF. CDR3 DNA: TGTGCCTGGATGCGGAAAGGGTCCAACTATGGCTACACCTTC. The full variable domain, with the rest looked up from reference TRBV30 and TRBJ1-2, is SQTIHQWPATLVQPVGSPLSLECTVEGTSNPNLYWYRQAAGRGLQLLFYSVGIGQISSEVPQNLSASRPQDRQFILSSKKLLLSDSGFYLCAWMRKGSNYGYTFGSGTRLTVV.

This clonotype turned up a few times. The rearrangement uses TRBV3-1 and TRBJ1-2; D gene uncertain. Germline V lookup: CDR1 LGHDT, CDR2 YNNKEL (reference sequence). Trimming stripped 3 bases from V and 4 bases from J, with 24 bases between. The CDR3 sequence is 18 residues long. The CDR3 sequence is CASSQDPRPVRRVYGYTF. In nucleotides, the CDR3 is TGTGCCAGCAGCCAGGACCCCAGGCCGGTTCGACGGGTCTATGGCTACACCTTC.

This clonotype was counted ten times or more. The V and J genes are TRBV6-2 or TRBV6-3 and TRBJ1-1; D is undetermined. V was clipped by 2 bases and J by 1 base, with 8 bases between them. Germline values: CDR1 MNHEY, CDR2 SVGEGT. The CDR3 consists of 14 residues. CDR3 residues: CASSYVHPNTEAFF. CDR3 nucleotides: TGTGCCAGCAGTTACGTTCACCCGAACACTGAAGCTTTCTTT.

This clonotype was counted at least ten times. This sequence joins TRBV10-3 and TRBJ2-6; the D is unclear. The CDR3 consists of 16 residues. The germline V gene has CDR1 ENHRY and CDR2 SYGVKD. Trimming pared 2 bases from V and 2 bases from J, leaving 10 bases between. CDR3 sequence: CAISESSWPGANVLTF. CDR3 coding DNA: TGTGCCATCAGTGAGAGTTCGTGGCCTGGGGCCAACGTCCTGACTTTC.

The chain couples TRBV27 to TRBJ2-3, with D uncertain. Trimming left V 2 bases short and J 2 bases short, with 5 bases between. The CDR3 has 13 amino acids. The germline V gene has CDR1 MNHEY and CDR2 SMNVEV (reference sequence). CDR3 bases: TGTGCCAGCAGTTTAACAGCCACAGATACGCAGTATTTT. Encoded protein: CASSLTATDTQYF.

This clonotype has ten or more counts. The chain recombines TRBV28 with TRBJ1-5, with D maybe TRBD1 (5 bases). V lost 7 bases to trimming and J lost 3 bases, with 19 bases between them. Germline V gives CDR1 MDHEN, CDR2 SYDVKM. This CDR3 is built from 16 residues. The CDR3 DNA is TGTGCCAGCACCTCTCGCGCGGGGGTAGTCAATCAGCCCCAGCATTTT. It yields the protein CASTSRAGVVNQPQHF.

This clonotype was detected many times. The rearrangement uses TRBV12-3 or TRBV12-4 and TRBJ1-5, with D unresolved. The CDR3 is made up of 14 amino acids. Trimming took 0 bases from V and 4 from J, leaving 7 bases between them. The CDR3 DNA sequence: TGTGCCAGCAGTTTAGCGATTTTTAATCAGCCCCAGCATTTT. Its translation is CASSLAIFNQPQHF.

This clonotype was counted at least ten times. The chain uses TRBV20-1 and TRBJ2-5; D is perhaps TRBD1 or TRBD2 (5 bases each). This CDR3 is 12 amino acids long. CDR1 is DFQATT, CDR2 SNEGSKA, per germline (reference sequence). Trimming removed 6 bases at V and 5 bases at J, with 13 bases between. The DNA of the CDR3 is TGCAGTGCCCGGGGCGGTTCGGAGACCCAGTACTTC. This sequence encodes CSARGGSETQYF.

Notes on this clonotype: A much larger clone lies a single base off, so this may be a read error. The chain employs TRBV7-9 and TRBJ1-1, with a weak D call TRBD1 (5 bases). This CDR3 comprises 13 residues. CDR1 is SEHNR, CDR2 FQNEAQ, per germline (reference sequence). V gave up 5 bases and J gave up 6 bases, with 13 bases separating them. This chain's CDR3 is CASSRPAGAEAFF. DNA for the CDR3: TGTGCCAGCAGCCGCCCAGCGGGGGCTGAAGCTTTCTTT.

This clonotype was counted ten times or more. The chain is built from TRBV29-1 and TRBJ2-7; D may be TRBD1 (5 bases). The germline V gene has CDR1 SQVTM and CDR2 ANQGSEA. This CDR3 spans 13 amino acids. With 4 bases removed from V and 5 bases from J, the gap between germline ends came to 15 bases. The CDR3 DNA reads TGCAGCGTTGGGTTGAGGACAAGCCACGAGCAGTACTTC. Translated, it gives CSVGLRTSHEQYF.

This clonotype was seen at least ten times. V is TRBV12-3 or TRBV12-4 and J is TRBJ2-7, with D perhaps being TRBD1 or TRBD2 (5 bases each). V was trimmed by 5 bases and J by 6 bases, leaving 17 bases between them. This CDR3 comprises 14 residues. CDR3 DNA sequence: TGTGCCAGCAGTCCCAGCGACAGCGCGGGCGAGCAGTACTTC. Translated, it gives CASSPSDSAGEQYF.

This clonotype was detected many times. The CDR3: CSARDRVRAYEQYF. CDR3 nucleotides: TGCAGTGCTAGAGACAGGGTTCGAGCCTACGAGCAGTACTTC. The J gene is TRBJ2-7, the V gene TRBV20-1; possibly TRBD1 for D (5 bases). The CDR3 is 14 residues long. The germline V gene has CDR1 DFQATT and CDR2 SNEGSKA (reference sequence). V shed 0 bases and J shed 2 bases, with 11 bases lying between them.

This clonotype was counted ten times or more. This chain uses TRBV11-2 with TRBJ2-7; maybe TRBD2 (5 bases). This CDR3 contains 13 residues. Between the trimmed V and J ends, which lost 8 bases and 5 bases, there was a span of 16 bases. Germline CDR1 reads SGHAT; CDR2 reads FQNNGV. CDR3 sequence: CASEFRGINEQYF. The CDR3 DNA sequence: TGTGCCAGCGAGTTTAGAGGGATCAACGAGCAGTACTTC.

Many counts were recorded for this clonotype. The gene calls are TRBV5-1 and TRBJ1-1; TRBD1 might be the D (5 bases). CDR1 is SGHRS, CDR2 YFSETQ, per germline. Between the trimmed V and J ends, which lost 0 bases and 8 bases, there was a span of 14 bases. The CDR3 totals 14 residues. DNA for the CDR3: TGCGCCAGCAGCTTGGCCGGGGGAGGTGGAGAAGCTTTCTTT. Translated, it gives CASSLAGGGGEAFF.